This T cell receptor beta chain was sequenced in a study of blood T cells in healthy people across ages (dated by TCRdb to the mid-2010s). For the study in its entirety: In model experiments, roughly one uniquely barcoded TCR beta cDNA molecule per two T cells was captured by template switching. Using deep sequencing normalized with unique cDNA molecular identifiers, the study measured how TCR beta repertoire diversity changes with age. Donors were grouped into four age groups: young (average 16 years), middle-aged (roughly 37), aged (about 59) and long-lived (approximately 75). For two donors (one aged 18 to 30 and one aged 80 or older), the study analyzed two additional independent replicas of 1 million unique cDNA reads from the same blood draw.

The method was 5' RACE. Sequencing relied on an Illumina HiSeq 2500. A second roughly 7 to 11 cycle PCR used a sample-barcoded 5' primer and a J-beta primer mix. A template-switch 5' adaptor carrying 12 random nucleotides introduced a unique molecular identifier onto each TCR beta cDNA molecule. Each sample yielded at least 2.5 million CDR3-containing paired-end reads. First-strand cDNA was synthesized from all RNA with the Mint cDNA synthesis kit, primed by a TRBC-specific oligonucleotide. Following uracil-DNA glycosylase treatment, a first 18-cycle PCR with universal primers M1SS and BC2_uni_R was performed on all cDNA. The authors processed their data as follows. For normalization, 1 million high-quality reads were randomly selected from each sample, with every read carrying a distinct molecular identifier. Instead of being binned into consensus sequences, reads that shared molecular identifiers were thrown out. MiTCR, run with a Q25 quality threshold and the strictest error-elimination algorithm, handled CDR3 identification, clonotype clustering and error correction. A nonparametric unseen species model with Euler transformation was used to estimate lower-bound total TCR beta diversity. Starting from the raw public reads, TCRdb applied fastp trimming at Q25, assembled clones with MiXCR and retained in-frame beta chains. Records with the same CDR3 protein are collapsed into one entry carrying the most frequent genes and DNA. The V and J calls and clone size come from TCRdb's table, not from the authors' own analysis. Recorded for this sample are roughly 800,000 distinct CDR3 sequences; roughly 25% of them occurred a single time. The ten largest clones capture under 10% of the sample.

This clonotype was detected only a few times. Its specific antigen is unknown. No base qualities exist here, and no much larger clone lies one base off it. Paper-wide results and their limitations: Observed TCR beta diversity per million T cells fell roughly linearly with age, and a significant reduction was already apparent by age roughly 40. Since profiling was done on bulk unsorted PBMCs, naive and antigen-experienced compartments could not be conclusively compared. Compared with the aged group, the long-lived group had more naive CD4+ T cells, fewer expanded clones and increased TCR diversity, suggesting age selection. Because the CMV infection status of the donors was unknown, age-related changes in expanded clonotypes may potentially have been confounded. Total diversity estimates from one million sequenced T cells were considered lower bounds and underestimates. Observed TCR beta diversity correlated strongly with the percentage of naive T cells measured by flow cytometry.

The donors were roughly 39 Caucasian individuals from Russia, aged roughly 6 to 100 years, who were systemically healthy. Each donor gave 8 to 10 milliliters of peripheral blood, drawn into EDTA-treated Vacutainer tubes. Ficoll-Paque density-gradient centrifugation was used to isolate PBMCs, with at least 7 million per sample. Total RNA was extracted from PBMCs with Trizol reagent, with at least 6 micrograms obtained per sample. For every donor, flow cytometry on a PBMC aliquot measured the percentage of naive CD45RAhigh/CD27high T cells. The sample also formed part of further work on T cells of mothers and their children. Taken from the second paper: Nine systemically healthy Caucasian individuals served as donors, namely three mothers together with their six children. cDNA synthesis used all of the extracted RNA, with approximately 1.6 ug of RNA in each 15 ul reaction. In the second PCR, sample barcodes and 2-4 random nucleotides were introduced via the M1S primer. Over 10 million TCR beta CDR3 reads came from each mother, compared with some 3.1 million reads from each child. Thymic selection similarly shapes TCR recombination output in related and unrelated pairs, with minor effect from inherited differences. Related mother-child pairs always showed normalized repertoire overlap that was slightly higher than in unrelated mother-child pairs, though the difference was never significant. With a sensitivity of 90 to 100 clones per million clonotypes, no persistent microchimeric T cell clones were detected. The study used deep NGS to compare TCR beta repertoires of mothers and children, seeking features distinguishing related mother-child pairs from unrelated individuals. On average, the children were roughly 12 +/- 4 years old, while the mothers were around 40 +/- 4 years old. After adapter ligation was performed with NEBNext reagents, the libraries were sequenced on an Illumina HiSeq 2000 with 100+100 nt paired-end reads. To avoid cross-contamination, the mother libraries and the child libraries were prepared a month apart and sequenced in separate runs. For each donor, between roughly 450,000 and 2,100,000 distinct TCR beta clonotypes were identified. Naive TCR beta clonotypes were estimated from low-frequency clonotypes matched to each donor's FACS-determined naive share, without sorting.

The sequence was collected from a boy aged 5 to 17 in good health. Material for sequencing was blood.

The DNA reads TGTGCCACCGCGGGGGAATTGACTAGCGGCCCTGGGGAGCTGTTTTTT. Its product reads: CATAGELTSGPGELFF. The rearranged segments are TRBV15 and TRBJ2-2; 9 middle bases align to TRBD2. The CDR3 runs 16 amino acids, cysteine and phenylalanine included. Only CDR3 DNA is held: 48 bases, read in frame from base 1. Germline trimming: 8 bases from V, 8 bases from J; junction bases outside gene matches: 15. The germline V gene (reference sequence) sets CDR1 to LNHNV and CDR2 to YYDKDF.